This TCR beta chain was sequenced during a study of early T cells in non-severe SARS-CoV-2 infection. Study in general: Unsorted whole-blood RNA was sequenced in bulk, leaving chains unpaired.

General study points: Matching against VDJdb likely underestimated virus-specific expansions, favoring anti-spike CD8.

In its sample, this clonotype was seen many times. Its matching antigen is unknown. Separate cDNA molecules each had unique molecular identifiers attached to them. TCRdb independently ran MiXCR on the 5' RACE reads; one entry per CDR3 protein. Of tens of thousands of distinct CDR3 sequences listed, approximately 12% are singletons. The trim removed 4 bases at V and 8 bases at J, leaving 7 bases unmatched. CDR1 is SGHNT and CDR2 is YYREEE in the germline V gene (reference sequence). The CDR3 runs to 14 residues. The sample consisted of whole blood. The sequence was obtained from an adult who was a healthcare worker with PCR-confirmed SARS-CoV-2 infection or an uninfected control (not recorded which). The chain employs TRBV5-4 and TRBJ2-2, with TRBD1 matching 8 bases. The CDR3 loop reads CASSRDRTRGELFF. For the CDR3, the DNA is TGTGCCAGCAGCCGGGACAGGACGCGGGGGGAGCTGTTTTTT. Using reference TRBV5-4 and TRBJ2-2 for the parts outside the CDR3, the full variable domain is ETGVTQSPTHLIKTRGQQVTLRCSSQSGHNTVSWYQQALGQGPQFIFQYYREEENGRGNFPPRFSGLQFPNYSSELNVNALELDDSALYLCASSRDRTRGELFFGEGSRLTVL.